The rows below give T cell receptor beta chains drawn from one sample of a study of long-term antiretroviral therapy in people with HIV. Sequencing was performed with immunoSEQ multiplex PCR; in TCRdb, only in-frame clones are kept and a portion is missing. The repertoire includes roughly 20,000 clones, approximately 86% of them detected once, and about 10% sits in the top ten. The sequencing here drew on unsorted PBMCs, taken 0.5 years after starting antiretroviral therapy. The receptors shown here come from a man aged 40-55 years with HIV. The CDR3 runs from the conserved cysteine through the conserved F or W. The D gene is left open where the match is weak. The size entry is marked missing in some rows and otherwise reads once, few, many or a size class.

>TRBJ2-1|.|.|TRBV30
TGTGCCTGGAGTGAGCTAGCCGATGAGCAGTTCTTC
CAWSELADEQFF
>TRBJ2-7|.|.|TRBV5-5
TGTGCCAGCAGCAGGTATGGCTACGAGCAGTACTTC
CASSRYGYEQYF
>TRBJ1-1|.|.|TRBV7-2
TGTGCCAGCAGCATCTCTACCTTGGGCACTGAAGCTTTCTTT
CASSISTLGTEAFF
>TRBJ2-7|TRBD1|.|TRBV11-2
TGTGCCAGCAGCTTCCCAGGGGGCTACGAGCAGTACTTC
CASSFPGGYEQYF
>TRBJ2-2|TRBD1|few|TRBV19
TGTGCCAGTATAAAAGACAGGGGGCTAGGCACCGGGGAGCTGTTTTTT
CASIKDRGLGTGELFF
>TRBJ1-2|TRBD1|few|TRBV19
TGTGCCAGTAGCCCGACAGGGGGAGTTGATGGCTACACCTTC
CASSPTGGVDGYTF
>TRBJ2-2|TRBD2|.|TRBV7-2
TGTGCCAGCAGCCCCCCGGGACTAGCGGCAACGAACACCGGGGAGCTGTTTTTT
CASSPPGLAATNTGELFF
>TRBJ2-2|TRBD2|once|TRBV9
TGTGCCAGCAGCGTAGAGGGGACTATCCTCGCGAACACCGGGGAGCTGTTTTTT
CASSVEGTILANTGELFF
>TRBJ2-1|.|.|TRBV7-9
TGTGCCAGCAGCTTGGGGGACATGCCCCTGAACAATGAGCAGTTCTTC
CASSLGDMPLNNEQFF
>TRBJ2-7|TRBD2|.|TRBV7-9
TGTGCCAGCAGCTTAGCGCTAGCGGGGGTCTCCTACGAGCAGTACTTC
CASSLALAGVSYEQYF
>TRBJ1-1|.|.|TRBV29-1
TGCAGCGTCGCGCGTCAGACAGCTAGGACTGAAGCTTTCTTT
CSVARQTARTEAFF
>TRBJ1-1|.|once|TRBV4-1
TGCGCCAGCAGCCAAGACGAGGGGTTAGTAAACACTGAAGCTTTCTTT
CASSQDEGLVNTEAFF
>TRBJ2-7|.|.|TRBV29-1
TGCAGCGTTGAAGGGTGGGCATCCGAGCAGTACTTC
CSVEGWASEQYF
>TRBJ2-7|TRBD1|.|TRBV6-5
TGTGCCAGCAGAGTTACAGGGGCCCCCTCCTACGAGCAGTACTTC
CASRVTGAPSYEQYF
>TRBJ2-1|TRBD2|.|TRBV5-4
TGTGCCAGCAGCTTGTCTAGCGGGAGACTTAGTTGGAATGAGCAGTTCTTC
CASSLSSGRLSWNEQFF
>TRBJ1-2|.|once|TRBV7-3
TGTGCCAGCAGCTTTCGGGGGGGAGATGGCTACACCTTC
CASSFRGGDGYTF
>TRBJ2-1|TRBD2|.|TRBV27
TGTGCCAGCAGTCCGCGGCCGGGACTAGCGGGAGTCCCTTCCTACAATGAGCAGTTCTTC
CASSPRPGLAGVPSYNEQFF
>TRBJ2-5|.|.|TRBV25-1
TGTGCCAGCAGTGCCGGAGACAGGTTCGGGACCCAGTACTTC
CASSAGDRFGTQYF
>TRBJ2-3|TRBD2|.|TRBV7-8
TGTGCCAGCAGCTTAGTTAGGAGGCGGGAGAAGGCGGATACGCAGTATTTT
CASSLVRRREKADTQYF
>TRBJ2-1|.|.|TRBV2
TGTGCCAGCAGTGACAATGAGCAGTTCTTC
CASSDNEQFF
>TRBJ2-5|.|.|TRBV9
TGTGCCAGCAGCGCGCAGCCACAAGAGACCCAGTACTTC
CASSAQPQETQYF
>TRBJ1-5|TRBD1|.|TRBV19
TGTGCCAGTAGTATACAAGACAGGGGTCAGTCGGCCCAGCATTTT
CASSIQDRGQSAQHF
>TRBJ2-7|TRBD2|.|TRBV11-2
TGTGCCAGCAGCCGTGATAGCGGGAGGCCCTACGAGCAGTACTTC
CASSRDSGRPYEQYF
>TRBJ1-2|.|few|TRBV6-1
TGTGCCAGCGGGGACACTTATTCTAACTATGGCTACACCTTC
CASGDTYSNYGYTF
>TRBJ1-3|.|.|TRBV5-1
TGCGCCAGCAGAACCGAGCCAAACTCTGGAAACACCATATATTTT
CASRTEPNSGNTIYF
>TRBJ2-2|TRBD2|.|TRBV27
TGTGCCAGCAGCTGGACTAGCGGGGGGGCAAGCACCGGGGAGCTGTTTTTT
CASSWTSGGASTGELFF
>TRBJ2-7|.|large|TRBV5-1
TGCGCCAGCAGCTTGGACAACCCCTACGAGCAGTACTTC
CASSLDNPYEQYF
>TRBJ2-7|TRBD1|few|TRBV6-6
TGTGCCAGCAGTTCCGGGACAGGGGGCAGATACGAGCAGTACTTC
CASSSGTGGRYEQYF
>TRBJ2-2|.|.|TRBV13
TGTGCCAGCAGCTTAGGACAGGGCAACACCGGGGAGCTGTTTTTT
CASSLGQGNTGELFF
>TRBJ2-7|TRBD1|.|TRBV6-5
TGTGCCACCAAGCGGGCAGGGGGCACCTACGAGCAGTACTTC
CATKRAGGTYEQYF
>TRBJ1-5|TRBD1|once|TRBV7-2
TGTGCCAGCAGCTTATTTTTGCAGGGGGGTCAGCCCCAGCATTTT
CASSLFLQGGQPQHF
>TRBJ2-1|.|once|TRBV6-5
TGTGCCAGCAGTCCCCAGGCTAGCTTCAATGAGCAGTTCTTC
CASSPQASFNEQFF
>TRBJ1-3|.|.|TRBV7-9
TGTGCCAGCAGCTTAGGGGATGGAAACACCATATATTTT
CASSLGDGNTIYF
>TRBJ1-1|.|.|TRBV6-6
TGTGCCAGCAGAGGGGCGAACACTGAAGCTTTCTTT
CASRGANTEAFF
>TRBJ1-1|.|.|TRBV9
TGTGCCAGCAGCGTAGGATGGGGGGATCGCACTGAAGCTTTCTTT
CASSVGWGDRTEAFF
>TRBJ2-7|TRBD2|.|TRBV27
TGTGCCAGCAGTTTAGGTGGCGGGAGGGCACTCTACGAGCAGTACTTC
CASSLGGGRALYEQYF
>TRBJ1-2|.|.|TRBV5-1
TGCGCCAGCAGCTTGGAGGGGTATGGCTACACCTTC
CASSLEGYGYTF
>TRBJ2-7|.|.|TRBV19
TGTGCCAGTAGTGTCACCTTGAGACCCGCCTCCTACGAGCAGTACTTC
CASSVTLRPASYEQYF
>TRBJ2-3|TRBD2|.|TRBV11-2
TGTGCCAGCAGCTTGTCCCGGGGGGGGGCATCTACAGATACGCAGTATTTT
CASSLSRGGASTDTQYF
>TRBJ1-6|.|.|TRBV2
TGTGCCAGCAGTGAAGAACGTTTGAAGGGGGTTTTAGGTTCACCCCTCCACTTT
CASSEERLKGVLGSPLHF
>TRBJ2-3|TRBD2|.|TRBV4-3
TGCGCCAGCGCTGACCGGACTAGCGGGAGCCCAGATACGCAGTATTTT
CASADRTSGSPDTQYF
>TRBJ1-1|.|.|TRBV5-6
TGTGCCAGCAGCGAACCGGGGGCTGAAGCTTTCTTT
CASSEPGAEAFF
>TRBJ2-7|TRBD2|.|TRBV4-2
TGTGCCAGCAGCCATCCTGGACTAGCATTGGGCGAGCAGTACTTC
CASSHPGLALGEQYF
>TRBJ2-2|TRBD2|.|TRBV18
TGTGCCAGCTCACTACAGACTAGCGGGGTAACCGGGGAGCTGTTTTTT
CASSLQTSGVTGELFF
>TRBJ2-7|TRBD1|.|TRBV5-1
TGCGCCAGCAGCCTCCGGACAGGGGGTCGGGAGCAGTACTTC
CASSLRTGGREQYF